This T cell receptor (beta chain) was recovered during a study of T cell changes during pregnancy in multiple sclerosis. Sequencing was performed with immunoSEQ multiplex PCR; in TCRdb, only in-frame clones are kept and a portion is missing. The sample has around 45,000 clones; approximately 90% are singletons. Trimming pared 3 bases from V and 4 bases from J, leaving 8 bases between. Germline CDR1 SGHTA, CDR2 FQGNSA. CDR3 length equals 13 residues. This chain joins TRBV7-2 and TRBJ2-3, with D unclear. The sequences come from CD4+ T cells from peripheral blood mononuclear cells, collected in the third trimester of pregnancy. This TCR was sampled from a female donor with multiple sclerosis, enrolled in a pregnancy study. CDR3 nucleotide sequence: TGTGCCAGCAGCTTTTCGAACTCAGATACGCAGTATTTT. It encodes CASSFSNSDTQYF. The complete variable domain, with remaining parts taken from reference TRBV7-2 and TRBJ2-3, reads GAGVSQSPSNKVTEKGKDVELRCDPISGHTALYWYRQSLGQGLEFLIYFQGNSAPDKSGLPSDRFSAERTGGSVSTLTIQRTQQEDSAVYLCASSFSNSDTQYFGPGTRLTVL.